This T cell receptor (beta chain) was profiled in a study of CD8 T cells in Susac syndrome. Study overall: Patients with Susac syndrome were therapy-naive, on corticosteroids, or on intravenous immunoglobulin alone at the time that blood was drawn. Study observations and caveats: Detection of Susac-specific public clones gave some 15 in total CD8+ repertoires and about 5 in CD8+ TEMRA repertoires. It was acknowledged in the study that the number of individuals who were included in its TCR sequencing and HLA analysis was relatively small. The peak of CD8+ clonal expansion in Susac was seen in TEMRA cells and active patients.

V lost 2 bases, J lost 0 bases, and 9 bases lay in between. CDR3 length: 14 residues. Germline V lookup: CDR1 SGDLS, CDR2 YYNGEE. A few counts support this clonotype. Its target is not known. Reverse transcription used roughly 0.5 to 1 ug RNA and random hexamers. TCRdb reanalysed the immunoSEQ multiplex PCR reads using MiXCR and keeps one entry per CDR3 protein. The sample has around 130,000 distinct CDR3 sequences, about 95% seen once. The chain carries TRBV9 and TRBJ2-7; D tentatively fits TRBD1 or TRBD2 (5 bases each). This clonotype originated in a human donor with Susac syndrome. The sequenced sample consisted of CD8+ T cells from PBMCs. CDR3 sequence reads: CASSVGRSSYEQYF. The CDR3 DNA follows: TGTGCCAGCAGCGTGGGACGGAGCTCCTACGAGCAGTACTTC.